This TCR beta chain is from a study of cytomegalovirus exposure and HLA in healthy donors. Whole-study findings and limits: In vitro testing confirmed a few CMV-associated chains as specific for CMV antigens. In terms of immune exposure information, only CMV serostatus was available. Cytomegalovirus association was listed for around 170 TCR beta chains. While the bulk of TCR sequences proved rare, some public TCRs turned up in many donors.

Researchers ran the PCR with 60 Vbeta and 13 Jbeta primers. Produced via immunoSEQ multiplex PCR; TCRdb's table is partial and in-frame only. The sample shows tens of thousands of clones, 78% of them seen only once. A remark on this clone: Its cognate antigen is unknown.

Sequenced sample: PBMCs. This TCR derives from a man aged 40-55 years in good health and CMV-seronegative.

In DNA, the CDR3 is TGTGCCAGCAGCTTGGGGGGGCGTCCTTTCTACAATGAGCAGTTCTTC. This codes for CASSLGGRPFYNEQFF. The chain has TRBV7-8 and TRBJ2-1; D is possibly TRBD2 (7 bases). This CDR3 comprises 16 residues. V was shortened by 3 bases and J by 3 bases, with 15 bases between the two germline ends. The germline CDR1 and CDR2 sequences are SGHVS and FQNEAQ.